This T cell receptor (beta chain) appears in the sequencing data of a study of blood T cell repertoires in COVID-19 (dated by TCRdb to about 2020). Regarding the complete study: Collaborator samples came from the United States, Italy and Spain and covered acute and convalescent phases of COVID-19. The repertoires were made available in a free public database intended to serve as a resource for research on the immune response to SARS-CoV-2. Where available, HLA class I and class II types were taken from metadata supplied by the sample provider and were not determined by assay-based typing. Samples came from the ongoing ImmuneRACE study (first 160 participants) plus 1,254 subjects from 6 global collaborators. The prospective study material was composed of cDNA or gDNA derived from T cells, B-cell-depleted T cells, or PBMCs. The dataset comprised deeply sampled blood TCRbeta repertoires from subjects exposed to, actively infected with, or recovered from COVID-19. Nearly every sample came with metadata listing a de-identified subject ID, COVID-19 status, age in years and sex. General study outcomes and caveats: How much clinical and demographic metadata was included differed by source and by participant, and the metadata was provided uncurated.

The immunoSEQ Assay, a bias-controlled multiplex PCR, was used to amplify TCRbeta CDR3 regions from genomic DNA. As for the original processing: Within the assay, amplification of reference gene primers was used to estimate how many nucleated cells each sample contained. To quantify the absolute abundance of each unique TCRbeta CDR3 rearrangement, sequence reads were collapsed and filtered. For each sample, productive Simpson clonality was calculated as the square root of Simpson's diversity index across productive rearrangements. The table was pulled from immuneACCESS by TCRdb, which kept in-frame rearrangements only. Such tables lose some clones; where checked, under half of the loss comes from unresolved V genes, and the rest has no known cause. That table is the source of V, J and clone size, and D and trimming were worked out from the DNA. Counted in this sample were 70,000 to 90,000 clones; around 90% of them appeared once. Clones ranked in the top ten supply 6.9% of the sample.

Notes on this clone: This receptor's antigen is unknown. Within one base of it there is no much larger clone, and no base qualities were kept.

CDR1 MNHNS and CDR2 SASEGT were looked up in the germline V gene. The V and J ends are trimmed by 1 base and 7 bases, leaving 13 bases between them. The CDR3 spans 14 residues, from the cysteine through the phenylalanine. The CDR3 DNA has 42 bases and is translated from base 1. Each collaborating institution followed its own protocols to collect whole blood in K2EDTA tubes. For TCRbeta analysis, collaborators shipped samples as frozen whole blood, isolated PBMCs, or DNA extracted from either of those sample types. This clonotype was obtained from a human donor in a cohort sampled during active COVID-19. Sequencing was carried out using peripheral blood. The sequence links TRBV6-1 to TRBJ1-1; TRBD1 could be the D gene, as 5 bases match. In nucleotides, the sequence is TGTGCCAGCAGTGAAGTCATCCCCAGGGATGAAGCTTTCTTT. It encodes CASSEVIPRDEAFF.